Presented here are 24 T cell receptor beta chains from one specimen sequenced in a study of OX40 agonist ivuxolimab in advanced cancers. Clones were sequenced by immunoSEQ multiplex PCR, and TCRdb holds only the in-frame ones, with some missing. The repertoire holds around 80,000 clones, with about 90% as singletons. The starting material was CD4+ or CD8+ T cells sorted from blood, obtained in a trial of the OX40 agonist ivuxolimab. The receptors were gathered from an adult with an advanced solid tumor such as melanoma, head and neck, liver or kidney cancer.

The gene calls are TRBV19 and TRBJ1-1, with 8 bases matching TRBD1. This CDR3 comprises 14 residues. Germline assignment: CDR1 LNHDA and CDR2 SQIVND (reference sequence). Trimming at V came to 6 bases and at J to 6 bases, leaving 9 bases not matched to a gene. The CDR3 loop reads CASRPGQVIPEAFF. In DNA, the CDR3 is TGTGCCAGTAGACCGGGACAGGTTATCCCTGAAGCTTTCTTT.

V is TRBV2 and J is TRBJ1-4; TRBD1 matches at 8 bases. Unmatched junction bases numbered 6, after V lost 3 bases and J lost 0 bases. The CDR3 contains 17 residues. Germline assignment: CDR1 SNHLY and CDR2 FYNNEI. The chain's CDR3 is CASSEDRDLSTNEKLFF. CDR3 bases: TGTGCCAGCAGTGAGGACAGGGATTTATCAACTAATGAAAAACTGTTTTTT. Full variable domain (rest looked up from reference TRBV2 and TRBJ1-4): EPEVTQTPSHQVTQMGQEVILRCVPISNHLYFYWYRQILGQKVEFLVSFYNNEISEKSEIFDDQFSVERPDGSNFTLKIRSTKLEDSAMYFCASSEDRDLSTNEKLFFGSGTQLSVL.

The chain's CDR3 is CASASLPRSYEQYF. The CDR3 DNA is TGTGCCAGCGCCTCCCTCCCCCGCTCCTACGAGCAGTACTTC. The chain couples TRBV27 to TRBJ2-7; D is unclear. CDR1 and CDR2 (germline): MNHEY, SMNVEV (reference sequence). With 8 bases removed from V and 0 bases from J, the gap between germline ends came to 14 bases. The CDR3 is 14 residues long.

This clone was found once. V gene TRBV4-2 combines with J gene TRBJ2-1, with 8 bases matching TRBD2. The CDR3 covers 15 residues. The junction had 1 base not matched to a gene; V was cut back by 1 base and J by 2 bases. Germline CDR1 and CDR2: LGHNA and YNFKEQ. CDR3 coding DNA: TGTGCCAGCAGCCAAGCGGGGGGGCCCTACAATGAGCAGTTCTTC. Residues: CASSQAGGPYNEQFF.

The J gene is TRBJ2-7, the V gene TRBV6-6; maybe TRBD1 (6 bases). The CDR3 is 13 residues long. Germline CDR1 MNHNY, CDR2 SVGAGI (reference sequence). V was clipped by 5 bases and J by 4 bases, with 12 bases between them. The CDR3 DNA reads as TGTGCCAGCAGTCCTACAGGGTCGTACGAGCAGTACTTC. This codes for CASSPTGSYEQYF.

The rearrangement uses TRBV2 and TRBJ2-3; 7 bases fit TRBD2. From germline, CDR1 is SNHLY and CDR2 FYNNEI. The CDR3 has 14 amino acids. The V and J ends lost 6 bases and 1 base, in that order; junction bases with no gene match: 4. Here the CDR3 reads CASRVAGRTDTQYF. The CDR3 nucleotides are TGTGCCAGCAGGGTAGCGGGTCGCACAGATACGCAGTATTTT.

The chain combines TRBV27 with TRBJ1-2, with 8 bases aligning to TRBD1. Germline assignment: CDR1 MNHEY and CDR2 SMNVEV (reference sequence). The CDR3 runs 17 residues. Losses at the gene ends were 4 bases for V and 4 bases for J; bases not matched to a gene: 14. CDR3 residues: CASSSLFGGTGTYGYTF. Here the CDR3 DNA reads TGTGCCAGCAGTTCTCTGTTTGGTGGGACAGGTACCTATGGCTACACCTTC.

This rearrangement joins TRBV13 to TRBJ1-1; D is uncertain. This CDR3 is 12 amino acids long. Germline CDR1 and CDR2: PRHDT and FYEKMQ (reference sequence). The ends were cut back, 5 bases at V and 5 bases at J, with 9 bases in the middle. CDR3 sequence (DNA): TGTGCCAGCAGCCCAGAGTCAACTGAAGCTTTCTTT. This codes for CASSPESTEAFF.

The chain is built from TRBV19 and TRBJ1-1, with 9 bases that match TRBD1. Trimming took 5 bases from V and 1 from J; bases not matched to a gene: 8. CDR3 size: 16 residues. Germline V gene sequence: CDR1 LNHDA, CDR2 SQIVND (reference sequence). The DNA of the CDR3 is TGTGCCAGTAGTGCAACCGGGACAGGGAGGAACACTGAAGCTTTCTTT. It specifies CASSATGTGRNTEAFF.

The V and J genes are TRBV6-5 and TRBJ2-3; maybe TRBD2 (6 bases). Germline CDR1 MNHEY, CDR2 SVGAGI. With 6 bases removed from V and 0 bases from J, the gap between germline ends came to 13 bases. CDR3 size: 15 residues. The CDR3 region is CASSRDFPSTDTQYF. DNA for the CDR3: TGTGCCAGCAGCCGGGACTTCCCTAGCACAGATACGCAGTATTTT.

The chain employs TRBV7-2 and TRBJ2-7, with 8 bases aligning to TRBD1. Germline CDR1 is SGHTA and CDR2 is FQGNSA. V lost 6 bases to trimming and J lost 1 base; unmatched junction nucleotides: 11. The CDR3 spans 16 residues. The DNA for the CDR3 is TGTGCCAGCAGATTGAGGGCCGGGACAGGATCCTACGAGCAGTACTTC. Translated: CASRLRAGTGSYEQYF.

The V gene is TRBV7-9, the J gene TRBJ1-5; D is perhaps TRBD1 (5 bases). Looked up from germline, CDR1 is SEHNR and CDR2 is FQNEAQ (reference sequence). Trimming pared 5 bases from V and 6 bases from J, leaving 14 bases between. The CDR3 runs to 14 residues. This CDR3 is CASSRGGRGQPQHF. As DNA, the CDR3 is TGTGCCAGCAGCCGGGGCGGGAGAGGTCAGCCCCAGCATTTT.

With regard to this clone: The junction departs from the called germline gene at one end, perhaps through a read error. The V gene is TRBV4-1, the J gene TRBJ2-5, with D possibly TRBD2 on 6 matching bases. The germline gives CDR1 MGHRA, CDR2 YSYEKL. This CDR3 contains 15 residues. The CDR3 nucleotides read TGTGCCAGCAGCCAAGCTACCGGGACTCAAGAGACCCAGTACTTC. Its protein product is CASSQATGTQETQYF.

This clone is a singleton in its sample. This sequence joins TRBV11-1 and TRBJ2-7; tentative D call: TRBD1 (6 bases). Per the germline V gene, CDR1 is SGHAT and CDR2 is FQDESV (reference sequence). The CDR3 spans 14 residues. Trimming took 5 bases from V and 7 from J, leaving 18 bases between them. The CDR3 region has the DNA TGTGCCAGCAGCATCGACAGGCGCCTAGAGGAGCAGTACTTC. Its protein product is CASSIDRRLEEQYF.

The chain is built from TRBV19 and TRBJ2-1, with 12 bases lining up with TRBD2. CDR1 is LNHDA and CDR2 is SQIVND in the germline V gene (reference sequence). Trimming took 6 bases from V and 6 from J; bases not matched to a gene: 6. This CDR3 contains 15 residues. CDR3 protein: CASSQLAGGSNEQFF. CDR3 nucleotide sequence: TGTGCCAGTAGCCAACTAGCGGGGGGATCCAATGAGCAGTTCTTC.

CDR3 in amino acids: CAISESGLLTDTQYF. Written as DNA, the CDR3 is TGTGCCATCAGTGAGTCGGGGCTACTCACAGATACGCAGTATTTT. This sequence joins TRBV10-3 and TRBJ2-3, with D tentatively TRBD1 (5 bases). Germline CDR1 and CDR2: ENHRY and SYGVKD. CDR3 length: 15 residues. V lost 0 bases to trimming and J lost 2 bases, with 9 bases between them.

The chain carries TRBV19 and TRBJ2-1; D possibly corresponds to TRBD1 (5 bases). V was pared by 5 bases and J by 5 bases, with 13 bases between. The germline V gene has CDR1 LNHDA and CDR2 SQIVND (reference sequence). The CDR3 totals 14 residues. CDR3 nucleotide sequence: TGTGCCAGTAGTCCATACTCACAGGACAATGAGCAGTTCTTC. The encoded protein is CASSPYSQDNEQFF.

The chain recombines TRBV7-9 with TRBJ1-2, with 7 bases that match TRBD1. The CDR3 runs to 13 residues. The junction had 2 bases not matched to a gene; V was cut back by 1 base and J by 6 bases. Per the germline V gene, CDR1 is SEHNR and CDR2 is FQNEAQ (reference sequence). The CDR3 protein is CASSLGQGDGYTF. For the CDR3, the DNA is TGTGCCAGCAGCTTAGGGCAGGGGGATGGCTACACCTTC. Full variable domain (rest looked up from reference TRBV7-9 and TRBJ1-2): DTGVSQNPRHKITKRGQNVTFRCDPISEHNRLYWYRQTLGQGPEFLTYFQNEAQLEKSRLLSDRFSAERPKGSFSTLEIQRTEQGDSAMYLCASSLGQGDGYTFGSGTRLTVV.

The chain combines TRBV4-3 with TRBJ2-1; D is possibly TRBD1 (6 bases). The CDR3 contains 14 residues. Germline V gene data show CDR1 as LGHNA and CDR2 as YSLEER. V dropped 10 bases and J dropped 2 bases, with 15 bases sitting between them. CDR3 coding DNA: TGCGCCACCTCGTCAGGGGCGGCCTACAATGAGCAGTTCTTC. Residues: CATSSGAAYNEQFF.

The chain carries TRBV27 and TRBJ2-7; 10 positions match TRBD1. Germline V gene sequence: CDR1 MNHEY, CDR2 SMNVEV (reference sequence). This CDR3 comprises 16 residues. V was pared by 5 bases and J by 2 bases, with 9 bases of the junction left unmatched. The CDR3 region has the DNA TGTGCCAGCAGTACACCCGGGACAGGGGACACCTACGAGCAGTACTTC. Translating gives CASSTPGTGDTYEQYF.

The V and J genes are TRBV9 and TRBJ2-1, with D unresolved. Germline-derived CDR1 and CDR2 are SGDLS and YYNGEE. CDR3 length: 17 residues. Deletions cut 2 bases from V and 1 base from J, with 16 bases between. This chain's CDR3 is CASSVGSGHLSYNEQFF. CDR3 DNA: TGTGCCAGCAGCGTCGGCTCGGGTCACCTATCCTACAATGAGCAGTTCTTC.

This clone was detected once. The chain uses TRBV19 and TRBJ1-3; tentative D call: TRBD1 (6 bases). The V end was cut by 0 bases, the J end by 1 base, with 13 bases between. The CDR3 covers 17 residues. CDR1 is LNHDA, CDR2 SQIVND, per germline (reference sequence). In DNA form, the CDR3 reads TGTGCCAGTAGTATAGATCGCGGGGGCGCATCTGGAAACACCATATATTTT. Translating it yields CASSIDRGGASGNTIYF.

V and J are TRBV9 and TRBJ2-7; 8 bases are a match to TRBD1. Germline V gene data show CDR1 as SGDLS and CDR2 as YYNGEE. There are 15 residues in the CDR3. V was clipped by 0 bases and J by 2 bases; unmatched bases: 4. CDR3 bases: TGTGCCAGCAGCGTAGGACAGGGGCTAACCTACGAGCAGTACTTC. This gives the protein CASSVGQGLTYEQYF.

The DNA of the CDR3 is TGTGCCAGCAGCGGGACTAGCGGGGGTTCCTACAATGAGCAGTTCTTC. This gives the protein CASSGTSGGSYNEQFF. The rearrangement uses TRBV5-5 and TRBJ2-1; 14 nucleotides align to TRBD2. The CDR3 extends over 16 amino acids. V shed 4 bases and J 1 base; nucleotides not matched to a gene: 1. The germline CDR1 and CDR2 sequences are SGHKS and YYEKEE (reference sequence).